This T cell receptor beta chain was identified in a study of T cells in Graves' hyperthyroidism and ophthalmopathy. Study outcomes and limitations: Ophthalmopathy prediction by the model preceded onset by a median approximately 6.1 months.

Patients having uncontrolled infection, another autoimmune disease, pregnancy or lactation were not included. Using RNA transcripts as the source, TCR beta CDR3 regions were amplified. First-round RT-PCR with HTBI primers amplified the TCR CDR3 region. TCRdb fed the multiplex PCR reads into MiXCR, producing one record per CDR3 protein. The sample lists approximately 590,000 distinct CDR3 sequences, about 45% occurring once. CDR3 length: 15 amino acids. The germline CDR1 and CDR2 sequences are SGHTA and FQGNSA. The ends were cut back, 3 bases at V and 1 base at J, with 13 bases in the middle. As concerns this clonotype: What it binds is not known.

The TCR originated in a woman under 30 with Graves' hyperthyroidism. The material sequenced was peripheral blood or thyroid tissue (not recorded which). The V call is TRBV7-2, the J call TRBJ2-7; TRBD1 might be the D (5 bases). CDR3 in DNA: TGTGCCAGCAGCTTCGACAGAGACACATCCTACGAGCAGTACTTC. It yields the protein CASSFDRDTSYEQYF.